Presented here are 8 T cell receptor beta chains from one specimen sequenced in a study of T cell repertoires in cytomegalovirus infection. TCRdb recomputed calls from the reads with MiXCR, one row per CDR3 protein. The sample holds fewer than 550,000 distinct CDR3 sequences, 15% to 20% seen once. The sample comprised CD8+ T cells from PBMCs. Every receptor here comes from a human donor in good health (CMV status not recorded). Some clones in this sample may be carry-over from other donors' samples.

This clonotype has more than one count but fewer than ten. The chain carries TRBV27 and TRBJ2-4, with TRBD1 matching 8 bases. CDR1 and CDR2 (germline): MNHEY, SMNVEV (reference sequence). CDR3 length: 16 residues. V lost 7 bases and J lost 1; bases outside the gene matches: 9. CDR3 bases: TGTGCCAGCAACCCACGACAGGGGATTGCCAAAAACATTCAGTACTTC. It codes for CASNPRQGIAKNIQYF.

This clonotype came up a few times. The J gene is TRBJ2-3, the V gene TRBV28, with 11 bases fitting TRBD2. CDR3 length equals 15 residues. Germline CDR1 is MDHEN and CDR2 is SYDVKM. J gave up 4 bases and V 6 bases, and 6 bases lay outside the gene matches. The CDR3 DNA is TGTGCCAGCAGATTAGCGGGAGGGCGTGCAGATACGCAGTATTTT. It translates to CASRLAGGRADTQYF.

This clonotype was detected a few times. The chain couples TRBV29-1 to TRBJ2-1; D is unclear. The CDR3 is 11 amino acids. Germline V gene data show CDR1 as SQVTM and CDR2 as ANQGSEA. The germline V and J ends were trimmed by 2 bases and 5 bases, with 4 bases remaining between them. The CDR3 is CSVEMDNEQFF. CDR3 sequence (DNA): TGCAGCGTTGAAATGGACAATGAGCAGTTCTTC.

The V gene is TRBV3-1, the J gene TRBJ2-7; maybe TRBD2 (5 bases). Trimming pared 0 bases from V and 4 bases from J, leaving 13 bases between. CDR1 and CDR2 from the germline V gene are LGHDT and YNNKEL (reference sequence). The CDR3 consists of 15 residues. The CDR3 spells CASSQDETWRYEQYF. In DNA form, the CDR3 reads TGTGCCAGCAGCCAAGACGAGACTTGGAGGTACGAGCAGTACTTC.

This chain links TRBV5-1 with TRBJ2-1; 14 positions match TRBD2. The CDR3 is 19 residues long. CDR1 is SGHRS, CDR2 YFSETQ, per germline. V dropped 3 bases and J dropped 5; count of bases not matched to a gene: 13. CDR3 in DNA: TGCGCCAGCAGCTCCCTCCCGGGACTAGCGGGGGTCTGGGACAATGAGCAGTTCTTC. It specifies CASSSLPGLAGVWDNEQFF.

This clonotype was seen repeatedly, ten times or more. The CDR3 DNA reads as TGTGCCAGCACACTAGCGGGAGGGACCTACGAGCAGTACTTC. Its protein product is CASTLAGGTYEQYF. The chain carries TRBV27 and TRBJ2-7; 13 nucleotides agree with TRBD2. CDR3 size: 14 residues. Trimming cost V 7 bases and J 2 bases; bases outside gene matches: 2. Germline CDR1 is MNHEY and CDR2 is SMNVEV (reference sequence).

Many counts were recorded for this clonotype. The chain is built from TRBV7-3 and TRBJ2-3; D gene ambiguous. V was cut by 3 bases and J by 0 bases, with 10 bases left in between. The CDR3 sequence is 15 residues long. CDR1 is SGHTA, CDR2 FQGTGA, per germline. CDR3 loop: CASSLGGPSTDTQYF. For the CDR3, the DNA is TGTGCCAGCAGCTTGGGCGGCCCTAGCACAGATACGCAGTATTTT.

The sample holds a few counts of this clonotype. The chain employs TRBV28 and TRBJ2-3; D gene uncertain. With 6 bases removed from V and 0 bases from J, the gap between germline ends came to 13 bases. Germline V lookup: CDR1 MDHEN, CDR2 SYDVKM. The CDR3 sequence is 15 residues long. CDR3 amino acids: CASRLLLDSTDTQYF. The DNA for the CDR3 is TGTGCCAGCAGACTACTGCTAGATAGCACAGATACGCAGTATTTT.